These 9 T cell receptor beta chains were sequenced from one sample in a study of OX40 agonist ivuxolimab in advanced cancers. TCRdb keeps only in-frame clones here, not all; method: immunoSEQ multiplex PCR. In the table there are 80,000 to 95,000 clones, about 90% of which are singletons. The specimen was CD4+ or CD8+ T cells sorted from blood, collected in a trial of the OX40 agonist ivuxolimab. These receptors all come from an adult with an advanced solid tumor such as melanoma, head and neck, liver or kidney cancer.

This sequence joins TRBV18 and TRBJ1-1, with 9 bases matching TRBD1. Germline trimming cut 3 bases from V and 1 base from J; bases unmatched to any gene: 9. CDR3 length: 17 amino acids. Germline V gives CDR1 KGHSH, CDR2 LQKENI. For the CDR3, the DNA is TGTGCCAGCTCACCGTCACAGGGGGCCATGGGGAACACTGAAGCTTTCTTT. It yields the protein CASSPSQGAMGNTEAFF.

CDR3 in amino acids: CASSLEVGQETQYF. CDR3 bases: TGTGCCAGCAGCCTAGAGGTGGGCCAAGAGACCCAGTACTTC. This chain joins TRBV7-6 and TRBJ2-5; D is uncertain. The germline CDR1 and CDR2 sequences are SGHVS and FNYEAQ. The CDR3 covers 14 residues. Trimming left V 5 bases short and J 1 base short, with 11 bases between.

This chain connects TRBV7-9 to TRBJ2-7; 7 bases agree with TRBD1. Germline V gives CDR1 SEHNR, CDR2 FQNEAQ (reference sequence). Trimming at V came to 10 bases and at J to 8 bases, leaving 14 bases not matched to a gene. The CDR3 contains 13 residues. CDR3 DNA sequence: TGTGCCACCGTCCCACAGGGGTCTGTGAAGCAGTACTTC. It translates to CATVPQGSVKQYF. The whole variable domain, remainder taken from reference TRBV7-9 and TRBJ2-7, is DTGVSQNPRHKITKRGQNVTFRCDPISEHNRLYWYRQTLGQGPEFLTYFQNEAQLEKSRLLSDRFSAERPKGSFSTLEIQRTEQGDSAMYLCATVPQGSVKQYFGPGTRLTVT.

J is TRBJ2-1 and V is TRBV19; no reliable D call. Looked up from germline, CDR1 is LNHDA and CDR2 is SQIVND (reference sequence). This CDR3 region has 11 residues. Trimming left V 4 bases short and J 5 bases short, with 3 bases between. Written as DNA, the CDR3 is TGTGCCAGTAGTAATGACAATGAGCAGTTCTTC. It codes for CASSNDNEQFF.

The V call is TRBV30, the J call TRBJ2-5; D is uncertain. CDR3 length: 10 residues. Trimming shortened V by 2 bases and J by 9 bases, and 7 bases separated the two germline ends. Looked up from germline, CDR1 is GTSNPN and CDR2 is SVGIG (reference sequence). CDR3: CAWSKESQYF. The CDR3 DNA reads TGTGCCTGGAGTAAAGAATCCCAGTACTTC.

The chain employs TRBV7-3 and TRBJ2-7; D ambiguous. With 2 bases removed from V and 2 bases from J, the gap between germline ends came to 7 bases. The CDR3 consists of 13 residues. CDR1 and CDR2 from the germline V gene are SGHTA and FQGTGA. In DNA form, the CDR3 reads TGTGCCAGCAGCTTAGCTGGGACCTACGAGCAGTACTTC. It encodes CASSLAGTYEQYF.

This clone came up once. The CDR3 protein is CASSPDQSSYNEQFF. The CDR3 bases are TGTGCCAGCAGCCCCGACCAAAGCTCCTACAATGAGCAGTTCTTC. The J gene is TRBJ2-1, the V gene TRBV7-3; D not certain. The CDR3 has 15 amino acids. CDR1 is SGHTA and CDR2 is FQGTGA in the germline V gene. V dropped 5 bases and J dropped 0 bases, with 11 bases sitting between them.

This clone is labeled medium-sized. Other DNA sequences in this sample translate to the same CDR3. The J gene is TRBJ2-2, the V gene TRBV18, with D unclear. CDR1 and CDR2 (germline): KGHSH, LQKENI. The CDR3 covers 12 residues. Trimming removed 3 bases at V and 1 base at J, with 0 bases between. The CDR3 sequence: CASSPNTGELFF. The CDR3 nucleotides read TGTGCCAGCTCACCGAACACCGGGGAGCTGTTTTTT.

This clone was detected only once. This chain links TRBV5-1 with TRBJ2-7; D is unclear. The ends were cut back, 0 bases at V and 2 bases at J, with 9 bases in the middle. The CDR3 contains 14 residues. Looked up from germline, CDR1 is SGHRS and CDR2 is YFSETQ. In DNA, the CDR3 is TGCGCCAGCAGCTTGGGACTTTCCACCTACGAGCAGTACTTC. Its translation: CASSLGLSTYEQYF. Complete variable domain (other parts from reference TRBV5-1 and TRBJ2-7): KAGVTQTPRYLIKTRGQQVTLSCSPISGHRSVSWYQQTPGQGLQFLFEYFSETQRNKGNFPGRFSGRQFSNSRSEMNVSTLELGDSALYLCASSLGLSTYEQYFGPGTRLTVT.